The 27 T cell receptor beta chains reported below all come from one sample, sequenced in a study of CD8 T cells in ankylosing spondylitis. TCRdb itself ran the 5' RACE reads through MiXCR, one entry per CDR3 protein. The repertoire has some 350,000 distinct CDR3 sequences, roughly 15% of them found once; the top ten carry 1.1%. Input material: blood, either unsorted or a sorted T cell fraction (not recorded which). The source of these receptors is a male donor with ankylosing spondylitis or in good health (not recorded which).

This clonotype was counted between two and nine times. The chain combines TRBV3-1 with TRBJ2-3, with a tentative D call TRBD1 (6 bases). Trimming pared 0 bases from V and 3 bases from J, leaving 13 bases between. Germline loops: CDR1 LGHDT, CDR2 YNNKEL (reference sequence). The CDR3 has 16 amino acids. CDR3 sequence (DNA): TGTGCCAGCAGCCAAGATGTGGGGACAAGGACAGATACGCAGTATTTT. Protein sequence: CASSQDVGTRTDTQYF.

CDR3 protein: CASSDRNQETQYF. CDR3 DNA: TGTGCCAGCAGTGACCGAAACCAAGAGACCCAGTACTTC. The rearrangement links TRBV25-1 to TRBJ2-5; D not certain. The CDR3 is 13 amino acids. Germline V gene sequence: CDR1 MGHDK, CDR2 SYGVNS. Trimming took off 3 bases at V and 0 bases at J, with 5 bases between the two ends.

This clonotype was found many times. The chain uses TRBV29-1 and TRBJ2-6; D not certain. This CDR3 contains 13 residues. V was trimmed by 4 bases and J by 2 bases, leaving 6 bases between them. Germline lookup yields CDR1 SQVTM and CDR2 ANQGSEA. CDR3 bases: TGCAGCGTTGTAGGCCCTGGGGCCAACGTCCTGACTTTC. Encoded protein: CSVVGPGANVLTF.

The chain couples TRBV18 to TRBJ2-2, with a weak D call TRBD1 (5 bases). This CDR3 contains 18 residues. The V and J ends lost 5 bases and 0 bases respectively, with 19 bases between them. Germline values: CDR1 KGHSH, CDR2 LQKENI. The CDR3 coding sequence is TGTGCCAGCTCATCCCTACTACCGCAAGGGGCGAACACCGGGGAGCTGTTTTTT. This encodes CASSSLLPQGANTGELFF.

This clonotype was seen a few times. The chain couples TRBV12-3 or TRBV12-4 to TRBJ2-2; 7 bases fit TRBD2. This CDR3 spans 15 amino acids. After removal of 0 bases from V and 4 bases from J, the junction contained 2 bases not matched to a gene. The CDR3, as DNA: TGTGCCAGCAGTTTAGCCCGACTAGCCACCGGGGAGCTGTTTTTT. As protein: CASSLARLATGELFF.

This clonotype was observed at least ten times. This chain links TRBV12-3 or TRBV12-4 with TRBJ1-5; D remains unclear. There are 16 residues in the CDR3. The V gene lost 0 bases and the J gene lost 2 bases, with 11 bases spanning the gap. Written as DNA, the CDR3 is TGTGCCAGCAGTTTAGCCCACGTAGGCGGCAATCAGCCCCAGCATTTT. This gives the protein CASSLAHVGGNQPQHF.

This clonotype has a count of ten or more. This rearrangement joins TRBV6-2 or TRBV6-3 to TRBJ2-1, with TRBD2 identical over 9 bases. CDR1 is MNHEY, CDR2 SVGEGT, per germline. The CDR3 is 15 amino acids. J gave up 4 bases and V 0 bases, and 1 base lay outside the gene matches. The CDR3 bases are TGTGCCAGCAGTTACTCGCTAGCGGGGTACAATGAGCAGTTCTTC. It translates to CASSYSLAGYNEQFF.

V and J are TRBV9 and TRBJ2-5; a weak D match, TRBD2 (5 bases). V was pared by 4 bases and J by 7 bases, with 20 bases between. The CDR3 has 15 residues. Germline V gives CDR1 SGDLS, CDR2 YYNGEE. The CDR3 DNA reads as TGTGCCAGCAGCTCTGCCGCGACTACAGAAGCGACCCAGTACTTC. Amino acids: CASSSAATTEATQYF.

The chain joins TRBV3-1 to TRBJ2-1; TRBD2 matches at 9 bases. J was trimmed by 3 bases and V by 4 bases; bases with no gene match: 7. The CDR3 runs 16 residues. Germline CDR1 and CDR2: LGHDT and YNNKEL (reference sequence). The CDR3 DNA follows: TGTGCCAGCAGCCCCTTTGGGCGGGAGGGCTACAATGAGCAGTTCTTC. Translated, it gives CASSPFGREGYNEQFF.

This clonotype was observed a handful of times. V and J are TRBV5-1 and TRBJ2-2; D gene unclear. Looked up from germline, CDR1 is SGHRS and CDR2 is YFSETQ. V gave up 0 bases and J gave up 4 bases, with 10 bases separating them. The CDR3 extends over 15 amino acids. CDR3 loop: CASSLEAVLTGELFF. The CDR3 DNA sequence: TGCGCCAGCAGCTTGGAGGCGGTTCTCACCGGGGAGCTGTTTTTT. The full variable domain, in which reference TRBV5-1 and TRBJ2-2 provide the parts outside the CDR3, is KAGVTQTPRYLIKTRGQQVTLSCSPISGHRSVSWYQQTPGQGLQFLFEYFSETQRNKGNFPGRFSGRQFSNSRSEMNVSTLELGDSALYLCASSLEAVLTGELFFGEGSRLTVL.

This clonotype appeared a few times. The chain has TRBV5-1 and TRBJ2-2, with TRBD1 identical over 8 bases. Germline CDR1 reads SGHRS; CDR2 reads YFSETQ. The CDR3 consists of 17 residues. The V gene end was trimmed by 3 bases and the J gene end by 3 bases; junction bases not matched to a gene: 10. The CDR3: CASSSASQGVHTGELFF. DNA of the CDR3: TGCGCCAGCAGCTCGGCCTCACAGGGGGTGCACACCGGGGAGCTGTTTTTT.

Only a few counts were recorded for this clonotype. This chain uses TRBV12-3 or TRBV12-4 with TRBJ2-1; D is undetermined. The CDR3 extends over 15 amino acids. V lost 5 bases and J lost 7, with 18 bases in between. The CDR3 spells CASSPPGPRSNEQFF. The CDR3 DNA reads TGTGCCAGCAGTCCTCCCGGGCCGAGAAGTAATGAGCAGTTCTTC.

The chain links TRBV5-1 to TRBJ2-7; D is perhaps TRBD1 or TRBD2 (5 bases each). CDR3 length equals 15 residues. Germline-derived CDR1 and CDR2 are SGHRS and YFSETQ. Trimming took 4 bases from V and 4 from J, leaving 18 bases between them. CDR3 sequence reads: CASSPGSRARYEQYF. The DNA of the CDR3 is TGCGCCAGCAGCCCGGGGTCCAGGGCCCGGTACGAGCAGTACTTC.

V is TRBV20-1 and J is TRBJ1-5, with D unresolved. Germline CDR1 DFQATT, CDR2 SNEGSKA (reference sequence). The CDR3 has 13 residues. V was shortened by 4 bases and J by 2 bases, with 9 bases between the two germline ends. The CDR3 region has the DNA TGCAGTGCTATATGGTCGGGCAATCAGCCCCAGCATTTT. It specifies CSAIWSGNQPQHF.

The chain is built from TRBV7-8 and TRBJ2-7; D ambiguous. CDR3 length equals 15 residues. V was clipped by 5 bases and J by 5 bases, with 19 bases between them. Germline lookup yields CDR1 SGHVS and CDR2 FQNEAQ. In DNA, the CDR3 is TGTGCCAGCAGCCACCGGAATTCCCACTCTGACGAGCAGTACTTC. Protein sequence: CASSHRNSHSDEQYF.

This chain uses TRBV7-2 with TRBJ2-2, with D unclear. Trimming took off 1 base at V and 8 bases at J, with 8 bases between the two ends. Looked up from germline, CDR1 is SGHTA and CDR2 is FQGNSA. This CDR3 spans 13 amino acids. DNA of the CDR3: TGTGCCAGCAGCTTAGGAAACGCAGGGGAGCTGTTTTTT. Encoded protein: CASSLGNAGELFF.

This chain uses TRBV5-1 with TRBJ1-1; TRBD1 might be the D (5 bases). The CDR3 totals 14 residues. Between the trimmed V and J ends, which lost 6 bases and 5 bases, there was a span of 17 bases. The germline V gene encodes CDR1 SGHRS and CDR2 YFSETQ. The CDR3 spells CASTLDGKGTEAFF. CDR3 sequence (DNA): TGCGCCAGCACCTTAGACGGGAAGGGGACTGAAGCTTTCTTT.

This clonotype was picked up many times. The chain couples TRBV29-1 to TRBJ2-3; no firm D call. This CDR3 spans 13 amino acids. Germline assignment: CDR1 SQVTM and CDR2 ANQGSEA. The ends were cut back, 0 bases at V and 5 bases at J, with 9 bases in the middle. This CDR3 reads CSVEEPLRDTQYF. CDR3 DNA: TGCAGCGTTGAAGAACCCCTCCGAGATACGCAGTATTTT.

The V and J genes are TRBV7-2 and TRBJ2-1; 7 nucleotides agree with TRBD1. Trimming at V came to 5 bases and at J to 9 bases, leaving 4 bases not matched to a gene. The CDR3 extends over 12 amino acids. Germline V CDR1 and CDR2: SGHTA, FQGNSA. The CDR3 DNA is TGTGCCAGCAGCAGAAGGGGGCTTGAGCAGTTCTTC. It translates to CASSRRGLEQFF.

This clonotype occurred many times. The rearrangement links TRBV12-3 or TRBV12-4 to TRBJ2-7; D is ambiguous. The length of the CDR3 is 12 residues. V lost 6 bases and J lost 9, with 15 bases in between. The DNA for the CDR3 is TGTGCCAGCAGCTCAGCCGGGTTTTTGCAGTACTTC. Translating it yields CASSSAGFLQYF.

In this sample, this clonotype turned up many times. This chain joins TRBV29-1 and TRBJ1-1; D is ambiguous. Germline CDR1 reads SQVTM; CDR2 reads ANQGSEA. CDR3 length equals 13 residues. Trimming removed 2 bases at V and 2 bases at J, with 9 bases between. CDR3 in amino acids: CSVESQANTEAFF. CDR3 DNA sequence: TGCAGCGTTGAAAGTCAGGCAAACACTGAAGCTTTCTTT. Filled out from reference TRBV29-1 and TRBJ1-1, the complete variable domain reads SAVISQKPSRDICQRGTSLTIQCQVDSQVTMMFWYRQQPGQSLTLIATANQGSEATYESGFVIDKFPISRPNLTFSTLTVSNMSPEDSSIYLCSVESQANTEAFFGQGTRLTVV.

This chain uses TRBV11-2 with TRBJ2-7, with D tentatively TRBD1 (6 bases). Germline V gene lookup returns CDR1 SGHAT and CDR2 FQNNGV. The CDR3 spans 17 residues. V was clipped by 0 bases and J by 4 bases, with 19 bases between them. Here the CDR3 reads CASSLDQTGHIEYEQYF. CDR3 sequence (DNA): TGTGCCAGCAGCTTAGATCAAACAGGGCATATAGAATACGAGCAGTACTTC.

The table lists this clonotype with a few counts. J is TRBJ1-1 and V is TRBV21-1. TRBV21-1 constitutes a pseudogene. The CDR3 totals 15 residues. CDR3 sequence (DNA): TGTGCCAGCAGCAAAGTAGAACTGATGAACACTGAAGCTTTCTTT. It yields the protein CASSKVELMNTEAFF.

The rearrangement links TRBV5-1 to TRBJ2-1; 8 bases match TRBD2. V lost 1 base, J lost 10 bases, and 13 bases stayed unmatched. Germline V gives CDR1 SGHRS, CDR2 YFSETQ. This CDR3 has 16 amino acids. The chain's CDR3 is CASSLTTPSGSNEQFF. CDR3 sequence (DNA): TGCGCCAGCAGCTTGACGACTCCCAGCGGGAGTAACGAGCAGTTCTTC.

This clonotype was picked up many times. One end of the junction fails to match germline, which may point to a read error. In DNA form, the CDR3 reads TGTGCCAGCAGCTTAGTGGCGGGAAGCACAGATACGCAGTATTTT. Protein product: CASSLVAGSTDTQYF. The gene calls are TRBV5-1 and TRBJ2-3; maybe TRBD2 (6 bases). CDR1 SGHRS and CDR2 YFSETQ come from the germline V gene. The CDR3 loop spans 15 amino acids.

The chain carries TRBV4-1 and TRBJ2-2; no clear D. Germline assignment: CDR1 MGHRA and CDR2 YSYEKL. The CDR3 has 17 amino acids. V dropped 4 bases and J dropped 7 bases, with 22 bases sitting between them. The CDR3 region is CASSPLDRGTSGGELFF. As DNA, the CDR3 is TGCGCCAGCAGCCCTCTTGACCGAGGAACAAGTGGCGGGGAGCTGTTTTTT.

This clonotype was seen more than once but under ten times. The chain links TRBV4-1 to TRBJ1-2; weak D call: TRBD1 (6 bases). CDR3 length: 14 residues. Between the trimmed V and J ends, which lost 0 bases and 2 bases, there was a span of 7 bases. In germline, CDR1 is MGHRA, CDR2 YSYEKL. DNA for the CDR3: TGCGCCAGCAGCCAAGAGCAGGGGAACTATGGCTACACCTTC. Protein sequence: CASSQEQGNYGYTF.